One T cell receptor (beta chain) is described in this entry. Its antigen is not known. This sample stems from a study of graft-versus-host responses after intestinal transplantation. Study summary: Anti-thymocyte globulin was used for induction in all recipients, who then took tacrolimus and steroids for around 3 years.

The V and J ends lost 2 bases and 5 bases, in that order; junction bases with no gene match: 14. Germline V lookup: CDR1 MDHEN, CDR2 SYDVKM. This CDR3 contains 18 residues. Produced via immunoSEQ multiplex PCR; TCRdb's table is partial and in-frame only. The sample comprises 30,000 to 40,000 clones, around 94% of which are singletons, and about 0.22% rests with the top ten. The material sequenced was unstimulated CD4+ T cells sorted from spleen or lymph node cells, taken before transplant. The sequence came from a human donor who was the organ donor for an intestinal transplant. The chain employs TRBV28 and TRBJ2-2, with 7 bases lining up with TRBD1. The CDR3 bases are TGTGCCAGCAGTTTAAAGGGGGCCGTGGGGGTCTTGACCGGGGAGCTGTTTTTT. Protein sequence: CASSLKGAVGVLTGELFF.